The clone carrying this TCR beta chain was seen a few times. Its antigen is currently unknown. This entry belongs to a study of T cell repertoires in cytomegalovirus infection. Study details: Epitope selection comprised recently identified HLA-C-restricted CMV epitopes and well-studied HLA-B-restricted CMV epitopes. Study-level points and caveats: Identification of carriers of CMV plus the relevant HLA was achieved through cumulative public TCR beta family frequency. CMV-specific TCR beta clonotypes restricted by HLA-C were the ones dominating the ex vivo response.

Germline V gives CDR1 WSHSY, CDR2 SAAADI. This CDR3 contains 13 residues. Trimming left V 6 bases short and J 1 base short, with 9 bases between. TCRdb passed the reads through MiXCR, listing each CDR3 protein once. Of some 320,000 distinct CDR3 sequences listed, almost 30% are singletons. Here the sequenced sample was cultured PBMCs, taken from culture after CMV antigen stimulation. The chain links TRBV10-2 to TRBJ1-1; D remains unclear. This TCR was recovered from a human donor in good health (CMV status not recorded). Some clones in this sample may be carry-over from other donors' samples. The CDR3 region has the DNA TGCGCCAGCAGCCCCCCAAAGAACACTGAAGCTTTCTTT. Translating it yields CASSPPKNTEAFF.